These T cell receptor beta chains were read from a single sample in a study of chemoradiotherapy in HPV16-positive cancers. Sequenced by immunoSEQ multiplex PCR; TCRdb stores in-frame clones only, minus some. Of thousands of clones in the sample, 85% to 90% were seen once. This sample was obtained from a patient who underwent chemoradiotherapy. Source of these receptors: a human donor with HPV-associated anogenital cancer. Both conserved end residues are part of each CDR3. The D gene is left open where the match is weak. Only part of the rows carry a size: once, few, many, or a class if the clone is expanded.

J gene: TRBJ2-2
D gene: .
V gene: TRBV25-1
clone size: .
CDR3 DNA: TGTGCCAGCAGTTCTCGCTCCGGCACCGGGGAGCTGTTTTTT
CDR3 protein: CASSSRSGTGELFF

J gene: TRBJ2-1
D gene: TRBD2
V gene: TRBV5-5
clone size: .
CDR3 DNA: TGTGCCAGCAGCCAGGGGGCTAGCGGGAGGGCAGTCTACAATGAGCAGTTCTTC
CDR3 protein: CASSQGASGRAVYNEQFF

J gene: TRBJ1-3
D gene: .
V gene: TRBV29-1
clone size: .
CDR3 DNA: TGCAGCGTTGGACTCCTCGGCTCTGGAAACACCATATATTTT
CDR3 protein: CSVGLLGSGNTIYF

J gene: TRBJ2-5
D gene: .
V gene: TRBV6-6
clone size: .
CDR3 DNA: TGTGCCAGCAGCCCCAGGGAGCAAGAGACCCAGTACTTC
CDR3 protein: CASSPREQETQYF

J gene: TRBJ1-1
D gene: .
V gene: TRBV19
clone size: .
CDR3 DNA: TGTGCCAGTAGTATACCCGGGACACCCACTGAAGCTTTCTTT
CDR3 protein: CASSIPGTPTEAFF

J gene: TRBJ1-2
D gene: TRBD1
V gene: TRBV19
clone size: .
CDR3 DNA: TGTGCCAGTAGCCCCGGGACAGGCGCTAACTATGGCTACACCTTC
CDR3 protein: CASSPGTGANYGYTF

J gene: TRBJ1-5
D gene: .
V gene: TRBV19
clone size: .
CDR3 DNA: TGTGCCAGTAGTATGGGGGGGAGGGGCAATCAGCCCCAGCATTTT
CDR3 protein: CASSMGGRGNQPQHF

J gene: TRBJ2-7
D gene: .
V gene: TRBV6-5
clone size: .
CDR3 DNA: TGTGCCAGCAGTTACGCGCCGGGGAGCTCCTACGAGCAGTACTTC
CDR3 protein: CASSYAPGSSYEQYF

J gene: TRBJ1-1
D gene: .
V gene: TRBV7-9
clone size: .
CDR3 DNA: TGTGCCAGCAGCTTAAATACAGCTGAGAAAGCTTTCTTT
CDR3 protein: CASSLNTAEKAFF

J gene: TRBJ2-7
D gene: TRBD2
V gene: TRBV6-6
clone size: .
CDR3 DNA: TGTGCCAGCAGTCGACCGGGACTAGCGGGCTACGAGCAGTACTTC
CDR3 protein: CASSRPGLAGYEQYF

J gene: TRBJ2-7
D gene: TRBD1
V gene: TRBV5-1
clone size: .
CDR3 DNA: TGCGCCAGCAGCTTGGCCCCTGTAGGGGGCAATACCCCCTACGAGCAGTACTTC
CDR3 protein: CASSLAPVGGNTPYEQYF

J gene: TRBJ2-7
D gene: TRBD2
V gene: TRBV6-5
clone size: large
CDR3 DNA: TGTGCCAGCAGTTACGGGTCTCGCGGGAGGTCGTACGAGCAGTACTTC
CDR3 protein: CASSYGSRGRSYEQYF

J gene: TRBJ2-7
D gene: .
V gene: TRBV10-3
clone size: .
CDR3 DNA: TGTGCCATCAGGGAGGGCTACCTCTACGAGCAGTACTTC
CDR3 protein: CAIREGYLYEQYF

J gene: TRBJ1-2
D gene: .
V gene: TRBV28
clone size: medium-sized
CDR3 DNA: TGTGCCATTTACGGGCAGGGCCTAGATGGCTACACCTTC
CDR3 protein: CAIYGQGLDGYTF

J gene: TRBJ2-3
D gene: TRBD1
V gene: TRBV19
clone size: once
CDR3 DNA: TGTGCCAGTAGTGCGGGACAGGGCGCCCCGTTGGATACGCAGTATTTT
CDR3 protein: CASSAGQGAPLDTQYF

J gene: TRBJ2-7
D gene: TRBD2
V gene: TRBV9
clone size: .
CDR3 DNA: TGTGCCAGCAGCGTAACTAGCGGAGACTACGAGCAGTACTTC
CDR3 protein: CASSVTSGDYEQYF

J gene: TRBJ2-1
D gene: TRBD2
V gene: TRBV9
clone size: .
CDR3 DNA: TGTGCCAGCAGCACATCCCGACTAGCGGGAGGTAACGAGCAGTTCTTC
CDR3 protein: CASSTSRLAGGNEQFF

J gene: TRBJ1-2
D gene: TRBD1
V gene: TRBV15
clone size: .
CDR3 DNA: TGTGCCACCAGCAGCCCCGCCCGGGACAGAGATGGCTACACCTTC
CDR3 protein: CATSSPARDRDGYTF

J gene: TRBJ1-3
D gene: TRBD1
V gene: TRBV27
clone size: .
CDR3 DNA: TGTGCCAGCAGTACACCTTTCAGGGGGAAGACCGGAAACACCATATATTTT
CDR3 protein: CASSTPFRGKTGNTIYF

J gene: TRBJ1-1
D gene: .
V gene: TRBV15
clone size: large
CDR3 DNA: TGTGCCACCAGCAGAGGCAGGACTTCGGACACTGAAGCTTTCTTT
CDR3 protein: CATSRGRTSDTEAFF

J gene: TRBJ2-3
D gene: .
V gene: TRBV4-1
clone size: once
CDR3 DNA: TGCGCCAGCAGCCCCGACGCTAGCACAGATACGCAGTATTTT
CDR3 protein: CASSPDASTDTQYF

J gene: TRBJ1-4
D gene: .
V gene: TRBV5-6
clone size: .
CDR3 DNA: TGTGCCAGCAGCTTAGGTGTTAGGAGCGGGGGTGAAAAACTGTTTTTT
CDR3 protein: CASSLGVRSGGEKLFF

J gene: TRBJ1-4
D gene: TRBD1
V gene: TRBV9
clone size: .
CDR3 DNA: TGTGCCAGCAGCGCGCCGGGACAGGGGAATGAAAAACTGTTTTTT
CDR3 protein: CASSAPGQGNEKLFF

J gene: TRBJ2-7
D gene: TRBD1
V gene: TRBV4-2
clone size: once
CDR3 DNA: TGTGCCAGCAGCCAGGAACCGGGACAGGGGGCTTACGAGCAGTACTTC
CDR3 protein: CASSQEPGQGAYEQYF

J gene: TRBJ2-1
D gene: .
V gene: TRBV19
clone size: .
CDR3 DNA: TGTGCCAGTAGTATGGGGTATGAGCAGTTCTTC
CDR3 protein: CASSMGYEQFF

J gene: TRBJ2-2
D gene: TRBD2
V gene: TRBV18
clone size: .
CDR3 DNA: TGTGCCAGCTCACCACAGGCGGGAGCGAACACCGGGGAGCTGTTTTTT
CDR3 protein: CASSPQAGANTGELFF

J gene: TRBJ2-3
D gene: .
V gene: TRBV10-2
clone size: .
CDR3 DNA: TGCGCCAGCAGTGCTCGGGCCCTACCGGGGGTAGATACGCAGTATTTT
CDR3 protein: CASSARALPGVDTQYF

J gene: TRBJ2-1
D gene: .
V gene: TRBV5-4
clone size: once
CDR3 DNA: TGTGCCAGCAGCTTGACAGGGGAGGACAATGAGCAGTTCTTC
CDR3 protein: CASSLTGEDNEQFF

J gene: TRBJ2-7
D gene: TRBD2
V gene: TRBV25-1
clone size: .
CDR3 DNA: TGTGCCAGCAGCCCGGCTAGCGGGGGCCTTAACCCTTACGAGCAGTACTTC
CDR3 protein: CASSPASGGLNPYEQYF

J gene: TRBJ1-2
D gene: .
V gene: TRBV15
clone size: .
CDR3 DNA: TGTGCCACCAGCTCAGACGGCTATGGCTACACCTTC
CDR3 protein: CATSSDGYGYTF

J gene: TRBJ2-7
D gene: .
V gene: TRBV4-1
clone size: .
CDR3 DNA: TGCGCCAGCAGCCCCCGGGACGAACTCTCCTACGAGCAGTACTTC
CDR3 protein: CASSPRDELSYEQYF

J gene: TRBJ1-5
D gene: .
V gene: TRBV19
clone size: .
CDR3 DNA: TGTGCCAGTAGTATGTCAGGACCCGATGGTGCTCCCCAGCATTTT
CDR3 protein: CASSMSGPDGAPQHF

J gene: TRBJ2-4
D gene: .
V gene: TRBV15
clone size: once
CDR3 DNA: TGTGCCACCAGCAGAGACCTATCGAGCCTGGGAAACATTCAGTACTTC
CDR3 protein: CATSRDLSSLGNIQYF

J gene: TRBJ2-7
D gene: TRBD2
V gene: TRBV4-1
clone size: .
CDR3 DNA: TGCGCCAGCAGCCAAGTAGCGGGTAGCGCCTCCTACGAGCAGTACTTC
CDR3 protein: CASSQVAGSASYEQYF

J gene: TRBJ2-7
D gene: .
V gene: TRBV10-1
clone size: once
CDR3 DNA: TGCGCCAGCAGTGATCCAGGGGCTTCAACCTACGAGCAGTACTTC
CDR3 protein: CASSDPGASTYEQYF

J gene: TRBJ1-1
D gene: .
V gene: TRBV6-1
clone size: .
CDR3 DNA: TGTGCCAGCAGTGTAGAGACGAGGACATCTGGTGAAGCTTTCTTT
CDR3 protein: CASSVETRTSGEAFF

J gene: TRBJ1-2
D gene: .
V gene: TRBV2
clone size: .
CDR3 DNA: TGTGCCAGCAGTGAGGCCTCGGTTGGCTACACCTTC
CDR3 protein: CASSEASVGYTF

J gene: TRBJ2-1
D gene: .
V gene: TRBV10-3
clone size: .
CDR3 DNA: TGTGCCATCAGTGACCAGTACAATGAGCAGTTCTTC
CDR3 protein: CAISDQYNEQFF

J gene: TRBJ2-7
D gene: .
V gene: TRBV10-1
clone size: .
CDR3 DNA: TGCGCCAGGAAGGGGAAAAGCTACGAGCAGTACTTC
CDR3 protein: CARKGKSYEQYF

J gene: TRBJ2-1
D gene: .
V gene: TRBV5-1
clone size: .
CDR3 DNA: TGCGCCAGCAGAGATAGGGTGGGGGACAATGAGCAGTTCTTC
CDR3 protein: CASRDRVGDNEQFF

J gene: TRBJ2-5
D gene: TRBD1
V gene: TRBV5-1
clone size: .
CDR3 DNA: TGCGCCAGCAGGCACAGGGGATCTGGTGAGACCCAGTACTTC
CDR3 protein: CASRHRGSGETQYF

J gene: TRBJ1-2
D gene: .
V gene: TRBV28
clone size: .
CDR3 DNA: TGTGCCAGCAAGGGTTGGGATGGCTACACCTTC
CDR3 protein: CASKGWDGYTF